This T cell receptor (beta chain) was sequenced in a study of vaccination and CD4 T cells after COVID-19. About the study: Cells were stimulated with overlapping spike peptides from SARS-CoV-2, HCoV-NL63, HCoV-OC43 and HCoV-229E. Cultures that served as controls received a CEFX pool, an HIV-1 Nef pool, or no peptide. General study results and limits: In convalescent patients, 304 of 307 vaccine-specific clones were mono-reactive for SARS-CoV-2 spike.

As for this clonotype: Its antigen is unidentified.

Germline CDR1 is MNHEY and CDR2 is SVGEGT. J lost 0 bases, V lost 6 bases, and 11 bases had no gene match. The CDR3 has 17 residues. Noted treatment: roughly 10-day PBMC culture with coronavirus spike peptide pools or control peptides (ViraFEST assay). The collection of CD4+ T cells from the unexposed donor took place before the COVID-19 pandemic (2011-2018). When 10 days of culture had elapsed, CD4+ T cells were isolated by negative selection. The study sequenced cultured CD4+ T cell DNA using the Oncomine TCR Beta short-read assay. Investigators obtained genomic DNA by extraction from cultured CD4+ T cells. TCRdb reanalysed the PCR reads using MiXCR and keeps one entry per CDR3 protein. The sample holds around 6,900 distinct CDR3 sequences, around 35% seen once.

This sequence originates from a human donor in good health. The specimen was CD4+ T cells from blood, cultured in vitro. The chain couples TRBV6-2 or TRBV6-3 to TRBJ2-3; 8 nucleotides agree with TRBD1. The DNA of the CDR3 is TGTGCCAGCAGAAAGGACAGGGCTATACTTAGCACAGATACGCAGTATTTT. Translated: CASRKDRAILSTDTQYF.